This is a list of T cell receptor beta chains from one sample in a study of response to subunit inactivated influenza vaccine. TCRdb ran MiXCR on the RT-PCR reads and lists one entry per CDR3 protein. The sample consists of roughly 790,000 distinct CDR3 sequences, 21% of them appearing once. Source: PBMCs from blood, taken roughly 5 days after vaccination. All receptors derive from a man aged 50 to 59 who received an inactivated influenza vaccine. Each CDR3 is given with its conserved first and last residue. The order of the fields is V gene, D gene, J gene, CDR3 protein. D genes are given only for firm matches.

V: TRBV12-3/TRBV12-4; D: NA; J: TRBJ2-7; CDR3: CASSLMLGNEQYF
V: TRBV7-3; D: NA; J: TRBJ2-6; CDR3: CASSLIPGQGGANVLTF
V: TRBV21-1; D: NA; J: TRBJ2-5; CDR3: CASSKGSGIQETQYF
V: TRBV10-2; D: TRBD2; J: TRBJ2-2; CDR3: CASIVAGEVTGELFF
V: TRBV29-1; D: NA; J: TRBJ2-1; CDR3: CSVRSSSYNEQFF
V: TRBV12-3/TRBV12-4; D: TRBD2; J: TRBJ2-2; CDR3: CASSFRGAGELFF
V: TRBV3-1; D: TRBD2; J: TRBJ2-2; CDR3: CATGGGFNTGELFF
V: TRBV11-1; D: TRBD1; J: TRBJ2-4; CDR3: CASATWEGGEIDKNIQYF
V: TRBV7-2; D: NA; J: TRBJ2-7; CDR3: CASSLTGTGTYEQYF
V: TRBV7-6; D: NA; J: TRBJ1-6; CDR3: CASSRWGEPLHF
V: TRBV27; D: NA; J: TRBJ1-1; CDR3: CASSLYRNTEAFF
V: TRBV7-9; D: TRBD1; J: TRBJ1-4; CDR3: CACSVGQGSTNEKLFF
V: TRBV29-1; D: NA; J: TRBJ2-2; CDR3: CSAGLGVGTGELFF
V: TRBV5-1; D: NA; J: TRBJ2-3; CDR3: CASSEGTAGTDTQYF
V: TRBV4-3; D: TRBD2; J: TRBJ2-1; CDR3: CASSQDPAGVVDEQFF
V: TRBV24-1; D: TRBD1; J: TRBJ1-2; CDR3: CATSDSGQGYYGYTF
V: TRBV13; D: NA; J: TRBJ1-2; CDR3: CASSFAGGTYGYTF
V: TRBV20-1; D: NA; J: TRBJ2-2; CDR3: CSARERQNTGELFF